Following are 20 T cell receptor beta chains from one sample sequenced in a study of PD-L1 blockade in urothelial cancer. Documented time point: peripheral blood 6 weeks after treatment start. The protocol was immunoSEQ multiplex PCR, while the TCRdb copy is restricted to in-frame clones and leaves out a portion. This table has under 60,000 clones, about 90% appearing once. The input for sequencing was PBMCs, taken around atezolizumab (anti-PD-L1) treatment. These receptors were collected from a man aged 55 to 70 with urothelial cancer.

The rearrangement uses TRBV7-3 and TRBJ1-5, with D perhaps matching TRBD1 (6 bases). CDR3 length: 15 residues. Germline CDR1 reads SGHTA; CDR2 reads FQGTGA. Trimming shortened V by 6 bases and J by 5 bases, and 17 bases separated the two germline ends. CDR3 sequence: CASSLNRERDQPQHF. The CDR3 DNA reads as TGTGCCAGCAGTTTGAACAGGGAGAGAGATCAGCCCCAGCATTTT.

The chain couples TRBV5-1 to TRBJ1-4; 7 bases map to TRBD1. The CDR3 is 15 residues long. The trim removed 3 bases at V and 1 base at J, leaving 3 bases unmatched. Germline CDR1 and CDR2: SGHRS and YFSETQ. As DNA, the CDR3 is TGCGCCAGCAGCTCGGGGGACAGAACTAATGAAAAACTGTTTTTT. The encoded protein is CASSSGDRTNEKLFF.

The J gene is TRBJ1-6, the V gene TRBV5-1; D unclear. V lost 2 bases, J lost 7 bases, and 4 bases lay in between. The CDR3 sequence is 12 residues long. Germline V lookup: CDR1 SGHRS, CDR2 YFSETQ. The CDR3 DNA sequence: TGCGCCAGCAGCTTTCTAAATTCACCCCTCCACTTT. Translated: CASSFLNSPLHF.

This clone has more than one count but fewer than ten. The CDR3 here is CASSPQGSNQPQHF. The CDR3 coding sequence is TGCGCCAGCAGCCCACAGGGGAGCAATCAGCCCCAGCATTTT. V usage is TRBV5-1 and J usage is TRBJ1-5; 7 nucleotides match TRBD1. The CDR3 contains 14 residues. V lost 4 bases, J lost 1 base, and 2 bases stayed unmatched. Germline V lookup: CDR1 SGHRS, CDR2 YFSETQ.

CDR3 sequence: CASSFSVNTEAFF. The CDR3 DNA follows: TGTGCCAGCAGCTTCTCAGTGAACACTGAAGCTTTCTTT. This rearrangement joins TRBV11-1 to TRBJ1-1, with D uncertain. The CDR3 loop spans 13 amino acids. V was cut by 3 bases and J by 0 bases, with 5 bases left in between. Per the germline V gene, CDR1 is SGHAT and CDR2 is FQDESV (reference sequence).

The rearrangement links TRBV7-2 to TRBJ1-2; D is uncertain. Germline V CDR1 and CDR2: SGHTA, FQGNSA. This CDR3 region has 14 residues. Trimming removed 4 bases at V and 2 bases at J, with 11 bases between. As DNA, the CDR3 is TGTGCCAGCAGCTCCGGCGGCGGAAACTATGGCTACACCTTC. This codes for CASSSGGGNYGYTF.

This clone came up a few times. The chain has TRBV7-2 and TRBJ1-5; D is perhaps TRBD1 (5 bases). Trimming cost V 5 bases and J 8 bases, with 13 bases left between them. This CDR3 comprises 13 residues. Germline V gene sequence: CDR1 SGHTA, CDR2 FQGNSA. The CDR3: CASSLRTGEPQHF. The CDR3, as DNA: TGTGCCAGCAGCCTCCGGACGGGGGAGCCCCAGCATTTT.

This rearrangement joins TRBV4-2 to TRBJ2-5, with TRBD1 identical over 8 bases. The CDR3 is 18 amino acids. J gave up 4 bases and V 4 bases, and 17 bases lay outside the gene matches. From germline, CDR1 is LGHNA and CDR2 YNFKEQ. The CDR3, as DNA: TGTGCCAGCAGCCCCCAATTAGAGGCAGGGGGCTTTGGAGAGACCCAGTACTTC. This encodes CASSPQLEAGGFGETQYF.

The chain combines TRBV6-6 with TRBJ2-7; D is unresolved. V shed 0 bases and J shed 3 bases, with 9 bases lying between them. The V gene's germline CDR1 is MNHNY and CDR2 SVGAGI (reference sequence). The CDR3 runs 14 residues. The CDR3 loop is CASSYSRTIYEQYF. The CDR3 DNA follows: TGTGCCAGCAGTTACTCGAGAACGATCTACGAGCAGTACTTC.

CDR3 sequence (DNA): TGTGCCAGAAGCTTGGGAACAGGGGGGAACTATGGCTACACCTTC. This gives the protein CARSLGTGGNYGYTF. J is TRBJ1-2 and V is TRBV5-3; 8 bases match TRBD1. TRBV5-3 is an open reading frame, and its role is uncertain. The CDR3 spans 15 residues. V lost 0 bases to trimming and J lost 2 bases; unmatched junction nucleotides: 3.

The V gene is TRBV7-6, the J gene TRBJ2-1; D perhaps matches TRBD1 (5 bases). CDR3 length: 16 residues. Germline lookup yields CDR1 SGHVS and CDR2 FNYEAQ. Trimming took 2 bases from V and 4 from J, leaving 15 bases between them. The CDR3 is CASSLLGAQFYNEQFF. In DNA, the CDR3 is TGTGCCAGCAGCTTATTAGGGGCCCAATTTTACAATGAGCAGTTCTTC.

This clone was counted once. The rearrangement uses TRBV9 and TRBJ2-1; 14 bases fit TRBD2. V dropped 4 bases and J dropped 4; count of bases not matched to a gene: 13. There are 19 residues in the CDR3. Germline V gene lookup returns CDR1 SGDLS and CDR2 YYNGEE. CDR3 in amino acids: CASSPQGTSGGGRYNEQFF. For the CDR3, the DNA is TGTGCCAGCAGCCCACAGGGGACTAGCGGGGGTGGAAGGTACAATGAGCAGTTCTTC. The full variable domain, in which reference TRBV9 and TRBJ2-1 provide the parts outside the CDR3, is DSGVTQTPKHLITATGQRVTLRCSPRSGDLSVYWYQQSLDQGLQFLIQYYNGEERAKGNILERFSAQQFPDLHSELNLSSLELGDSALYFCASSPQGTSGGGRYNEQFFGPGTRLTVL.

The J gene is TRBJ1-2, the V gene TRBV6-1; D remains ambiguous. With 0 bases removed from V and 5 bases from J, the gap between germline ends came to 13 bases. CDR1 and CDR2 from the germline V gene are MNHNS and SASEGT. The CDR3 totals 15 residues. CDR3 residues: CASSEAYQTLYGYTF. In DNA form, the CDR3 reads TGTGCCAGCAGTGAAGCCTACCAGACTTTATATGGCTACACCTTC.

The chain employs TRBV4-3 and TRBJ1-4, with 8 positions matching TRBD1. This CDR3 is 17 amino acids long. Germline CDR1 and CDR2: LGHNA and YSLEER. The trim removed 8 bases at V and 0 bases at J, leaving 11 bases unmatched. The CDR3 is CASRQGIHFPTNEKLFF. The CDR3 DNA is TGCGCCAGCCGACAGGGGATTCACTTTCCAACTAATGAAAAACTGTTTTTT.

The genes are TRBV6-1 and TRBJ2-5; the D gene is possibly TRBD1 (5 bases). Germline assignment: CDR1 MNHNS and CDR2 SASEGT. With 2 bases removed from V and 0 bases from J, the gap between germline ends came to 10 bases. The CDR3 is 15 residues long. The CDR3, as DNA: TGTGCCAGCAGTGAACAAGGGGCCTACCAAGAGACCCAGTACTTC. It codes for CASSEQGAYQETQYF.

This clone has only one observation. The chain carries TRBV7-9 and TRBJ2-7; 7 nucleotides align to TRBD1. The V gene end was trimmed by 4 bases and the J gene end by 3 bases; junction bases not matched to a gene: 6. Germline V gene sequence: CDR1 SEHNR, CDR2 FQNEAQ (reference sequence). CDR3 length equals 14 residues. The CDR3: CASSSTGVHYEQYF. CDR3 coding DNA: TGTGCCAGCAGCTCTACAGGGGTTCACTACGAGCAGTACTTC. The complete variable domain, with remaining parts taken from reference TRBV7-9 and TRBJ2-7, reads DTGVSQNPRHKITKRGQNVTFRCDPISEHNRLYWYRQTLGQGPEFLTYFQNEAQLEKSRLLSDRFSAERPKGSFSTLEIQRTEQGDSAMYLCASSSTGVHYEQYFGPGTRLTVT.

J is TRBJ2-5 and V is TRBV5-6; 10 bases align to TRBD2. CDR1 and CDR2 from the germline V gene are SGHDT and YYEEEE. CDR3 size: 17 residues. V gave up 4 bases and J gave up 0 bases; unmatched junction bases: 9. CDR3 DNA sequence: TGTGCCAGCAGCCCCCTGGGTACTAGCGGGGACCAAGAGACCCAGTACTTC. It translates to CASSPLGTSGDQETQYF.

Written as DNA, the CDR3 is TGTGCCACCAGCAGAGATGGGGGGTCACCCCTCCACTTT. This codes for CATSRDGGSPLHF. The chain employs TRBV15 and TRBJ1-6, with D perhaps TRBD1 (5 bases). The germline gives CDR1 LNHNV, CDR2 YYDKDF (reference sequence). CDR3 length equals 13 residues. V gave up 0 bases and J gave up 10 bases, with 7 bases separating them.

This clone was seen a few times. The rearrangement links TRBV27 to TRBJ1-2, with 8 bases that match TRBD1. CDR3 length: 14 residues. Germline CDR1 MNHEY, CDR2 SMNVEV (reference sequence). With 4 bases clipped from V and 8 bases from J, the junction kept 9 bases outside the gene matches. In DNA form, the CDR3 reads TGTGCCAGCAGTTCTCGGACAGGGCTTTTAGGCTACACCTTC. Residues: CASSSRTGLLGYTF.

The gene calls are TRBV7-2 and TRBJ1-4; 9 nucleotides agree with TRBD1. Looked up from germline, CDR1 is SGHTA and CDR2 is FQGNSA. The CDR3 consists of 15 residues. The V and J ends lost 2 bases and 8 bases, in that order; junction bases with no gene match: 6. CDR3 in amino acids: CASSLSGQGGEKLFF. In DNA, the CDR3 is TGTGCCAGCAGCTTATCGGGACAGGGAGGGGAAAAACTGTTTTTT.